Presented here are 27 T cell receptor beta chains from one specimen sequenced in a study of OX40 agonist ivuxolimab in advanced cancers. Library generation was performed with the immunoSEQ multiplex PCR assay. What TCRdb holds here is the immuneACCESS table cut down to in-frame rearrangements. Part of the clones is not present; checked against another copy, under half of the missing clones reflect an unresolved V gene, and the others are unexplained. The sample includes 55,000 to 60,000 clones, with 84% observed a single time. Roughly 0.6% of the sample belongs to the ten largest clones. The sample was CD4+ or CD8+ T cells sorted from blood, taken in a trial of the OX40 agonist ivuxolimab. These receptors came from an adult with an advanced solid tumor such as melanoma, head and neck, liver or kidney cancer.

The J gene is TRBJ2-3, the V gene TRBV4-2; D is unclear. CDR1 and CDR2 (germline): LGHNA, YNFKEQ. Trimming shortened V by 3 bases and J by 4 bases, and 5 bases separated the two germline ends. CDR3 size: 12 residues. The CDR3: CASSHSSDTQYF. The CDR3 DNA reads TGTGCCAGCAGCCACTCCTCAGATACGCAGTATTTT.

This chain connects TRBV18 to TRBJ1-4; no clear D. Trimming took 4 bases from V and 5 from J, leaving 11 bases between them. CDR1 and CDR2 from the germline V gene are KGHSH and LQKENI. The CDR3 has 14 amino acids. This CDR3 reads CASSQELQNEKLFF. In nucleotides, the CDR3 is TGTGCCAGCTCACAAGAACTGCAGAATGAAAAACTGTTTTTT.

The rearrangement links TRBV5-1 to TRBJ2-5; tentative D call: TRBD2 (6 bases). CDR1 and CDR2 from the germline V gene are SGHRS and YFSETQ. Trimming took 0 bases from V and 3 from J, leaving 12 bases between them. The CDR3 has 15 residues. CDR3 nucleotide sequence: TGCGCCAGCAGCTTGGTGGCGGGAAGGGAAGAGACCCAGTACTTC. This translates into CASSLVAGREETQYF.

The CDR3 sequence: CASSLLAGTLNEQFF. For the CDR3, the DNA is TGTGCCAGCAGTTTACTAGCGGGGACACTCAATGAGCAGTTCTTC. The chain joins TRBV27 to TRBJ2-1; 9 bases fit TRBD2. V shed 2 bases and J 6 bases; nucleotides not matched to a gene: 5. Germline V CDR1 and CDR2: MNHEY, SMNVEV (reference sequence). The CDR3 has 15 amino acids.

This clone showed up just a few times. The CDR3 loop is CASSLDVRNTIYF. Here the CDR3 DNA reads TGTGCCAGCAGCTTGGACGTACGAAACACCATATATTTT. The chain is built from TRBV5-6 and TRBJ1-3; D not resolved. The V end was cut by 0 bases, the J end by 5 bases, with 6 bases between. Germline V lookup: CDR1 SGHDT, CDR2 YYEEEE. This CDR3 spans 13 amino acids.

The chain links TRBV7-2 to TRBJ2-7; D unclear. Germline lookup yields CDR1 SGHTA and CDR2 FQGNSA. The CDR3 covers 15 residues. V was cut by 2 bases and J by 1 base, with 12 bases left in between. The CDR3 loop reads CASSLIGYGSYEQYF. The DNA of the CDR3 is TGTGCCAGCAGCTTAATAGGGTATGGATCCTACGAGCAGTACTTC.

The rearrangement links TRBV27 to TRBJ2-5; 8 bases agree with TRBD1. The CDR3 is 12 amino acids. CDR1 and CDR2 from the germline V gene are MNHEY and SMNVEV (reference sequence). With 8 bases clipped from V and 6 bases from J, the junction kept 5 bases outside the gene matches. The CDR3 DNA follows: TGTGCCAGCCAGGGGGCTGGTAAGACCCAGTACTTC. Its translation: CASQGAGKTQYF.

The chain employs TRBV5-4 and TRBJ2-3; D remains unclear. Germline V CDR1 and CDR2: SGHNT, YYREEE (reference sequence). The CDR3 is made up of 13 amino acids. Trimming left V 2 bases short and J 0 bases short, with 4 bases between. CDR3 sequence: CASSFFSTDTQYF. The CDR3, as DNA: TGTGCCAGCAGCTTTTTTAGCACAGATACGCAGTATTTT.

V usage is TRBV5-1 and J usage is TRBJ2-1; no clear D gene. Trimming took 0 bases from V and 4 from J, leaving 8 bases between them. Per germline, CDR1 SGHRS and CDR2 YFSETQ. The CDR3 contains 14 residues. The CDR3 spells CASSLAGFYNEQFF. The CDR3 nucleotides are TGCGCCAGCAGCTTGGCCGGATTTTACAATGAGCAGTTCTTC. The full variable domain, rest sourced from reference TRBV5-1 and TRBJ2-1, is KAGVTQTPRYLIKTRGQQVTLSCSPISGHRSVSWYQQTPGQGLQFLFEYFSETQRNKGNFPGRFSGRQFSNSRSEMNVSTLELGDSALYLCASSLAGFYNEQFFGPGTRLTVL.

The V and J genes are TRBV28 and TRBJ2-7; D perhaps matches TRBD1 (5 bases). The V end was cut by 6 bases, the J end by 0 bases, with 15 bases between. Germline V gene lookup returns CDR1 MDHEN and CDR2 SYDVKM. The length of the CDR3 is 15 residues. The CDR3 reads CASSPPRESSYEQYF. The CDR3 nucleotides read TGTGCCAGCAGCCCACCCAGGGAATCCTCCTACGAGCAGTACTTC.

V gene TRBV2 combines with J gene TRBJ2-3; 11 bases agree with TRBD2. Germline CDR1 is SNHLY and CDR2 is FYNNEI. V lost 9 bases, J lost 6 bases, and 5 bases stayed unmatched. The length of the CDR3 is 13 residues. CDR3 coding DNA: TGTGCCAGTAGCGGGGGGGCCGGGGATACGCAGTATTTT. Its translation is CASSGGAGDTQYF.

The chain has TRBV7-9 and TRBJ2-1; TRBD2 matches at 9 bases. CDR1 and CDR2 from the germline V gene are SEHNR and FQNEAQ (reference sequence). V shed 8 bases, J shed 3 bases, and the junction held 11 bases outside the gene matches. CDR3 length equals 16 residues. The CDR3 reads CASQSAGTSRYNEQFF. CDR3 nucleotide sequence: TGTGCCAGCCAGAGCGCCGGGACTAGCCGCTACAATGAGCAGTTCTTC.

The V gene is TRBV6-1, the J gene TRBJ1-5; a possible D gene is TRBD1 (6 bases). Germline assignment: CDR1 MNHNS and CDR2 SASEGT. The CDR3 has 15 residues. V lost 5 bases and J 6 bases, leaving 17 bases between the germline ends. The CDR3: CASSSDGGVGQPQHF. The CDR3 DNA is TGTGCCAGCAGTTCCGACGGGGGCGTCGGTCAGCCCCAGCATTTT.

The chain carries TRBV7-2 and TRBJ2-1; 8 nucleotides agree with TRBD1. CDR3 length equals 13 residues. The V segment lost 5 bases and the J segment 10 bases; nucleotides outside the gene matches: 7. The germline V gene has CDR1 SGHTA and CDR2 FQGNSA. The CDR3 region is CASSPGQGLEQFF. CDR3 nucleotides: TGTGCCAGCAGCCCCGGACAGGGTCTGGAGCAGTTCTTC.

The rearrangement joins TRBV19 to TRBJ2-2, with 9 positions matching TRBD2. Germline CDR1 LNHDA, CDR2 SQIVND (reference sequence). The CDR3 spans 16 residues. After removal of 5 bases from V and 1 base from J, the junction contained 5 bases not matched to a gene. The CDR3 loop reads CASSLRAGGNTGELFF. In nucleotides, the CDR3 is TGTGCCAGTAGTCTGAGAGCGGGGGGGAACACCGGGGAGCTGTTTTTT.

CDR3 sequence: CASSRRRRNGYTF. In DNA form, the CDR3 reads TGCGCCAGCAGTCGGCGCCGGAGGAATGGCTACACCTTC. The V gene is TRBV23-1, the J gene TRBJ1-2; no firm D call. TRBV23-1 is placed among ORFs of uncertain function. There are 13 residues in the CDR3. V dropped 4 bases and J dropped 6 bases, with 12 bases sitting between them.

This clone has a handful of counts. This rearrangement joins TRBV4-2 to TRBJ1-5; no firm D call. In germline, CDR1 is LGHNA, CDR2 YNFKEQ. Trimming cost V 0 bases and J 5 bases, with 17 bases left between them. This CDR3 spans 17 amino acids. The CDR3 spells CASSQEDGWKWHQPQHF. The CDR3, as DNA: TGTGCCAGCAGCCAAGAAGATGGGTGGAAGTGGCATCAGCCCCAGCATTTT.

This clone was seen a handful of times. Other DNA sequences in the sample encode the same CDR3. The chain employs TRBV5-1 and TRBJ1-2; TRBD1 is a possible D gene (5 bases). Germline V gene data show CDR1 as SGHRS and CDR2 as YFSETQ. This CDR3 has 13 residues. Deletions cut 5 bases from V and 6 bases from J, with 14 bases between. CDR3: CASSYLPRDGYTF. CDR3 in DNA: TGCGCCAGCAGTTACCTGCCCAGGGATGGCTACACCTTC.

This chain uses TRBV10-3 with TRBJ2-3, with D maybe TRBD2 (6 bases). Trimming removed 8 bases from V and 9 bases from J, with 9 bases in between. Germline V gives CDR1 ENHRY, CDR2 SYGVKD. This CDR3 is 10 amino acids long. For the CDR3, the DNA is TGTGCCATCGGTCGGGAGACGCAGTATTTT. Its translation: CAIGRETQYF.

This clone was observed once. The chain carries TRBV7-2 and TRBJ1-1; D gene unclear. This CDR3 contains 13 residues. Trimming left V 6 bases short and J 6 bases short, with 14 bases between. Germline lookup yields CDR1 SGHTA and CDR2 FQGNSA. CDR3 sequence reads: CASRKVRVSEAFF. CDR3 DNA sequence: TGTGCCAGCAGAAAAGTGAGGGTGTCTGAAGCTTTCTTT. The entire variable domain, with the rest obtained from reference TRBV7-2 and TRBJ1-1, is as follows: GAGVSQSPSNKVTEKGKDVELRCDPISGHTALYWYRQSLGQGLEFLIYFQGNSAPDKSGLPSDRFSAERTGGSVSTLTIQRTQQEDSAVYLCASRKVRVSEAFFGQGTRLTVV.

This clone appeared once. The rearrangement links TRBV29-1 to TRBJ1-5, with D perhaps matching TRBD1 (5 bases). The CDR3 has 13 amino acids. Per germline, CDR1 SQVTM and CDR2 ANQGSEA. V dropped 5 bases and J dropped 0 bases, with 8 bases sitting between them. The CDR3 protein is CSVLQDSNQPQHF. The CDR3 bases are TGCAGCGTTCTACAGGATAGCAATCAGCCCCAGCATTTT.

The rearrangement uses TRBV29-1 and TRBJ2-7, with TRBD2 matching over 10 bases. Unmatched junction bases numbered 9, after V lost 7 bases and J lost 0 bases. Germline CDR1 SQVTM, CDR2 ANQGSEA. There are 15 residues in the CDR3. In nucleotides, the CDR3 is TGCAGCGCCGCGGGGACTAGCGCGATCTCCTACGAGCAGTACTTC. Translating gives CSAAGTSAISYEQYF.

This clone has only one observation. The chain combines TRBV12-5 with TRBJ2-3; 7 positions match TRBD2. Unmatched junction bases numbered 14, after V lost 6 bases and J lost 11 bases. The CDR3 is 14 residues long. CDR1 and CDR2 (germline): LGHNT, FRNRAP. CDR3 loop: CASGSSGPPSWQYF. The CDR3 nucleotides read TGTGCTAGTGGGTCTAGCGGCCCCCCCAGTTGGCAGTATTTT.

This clone was seen more than once but under ten times. The chain employs TRBV7-6 and TRBJ1-3; D not certain. V was shortened by 5 bases and J by 7 bases, with 12 bases between the two germline ends. The CDR3 length is 13 residues. The germline V gene encodes CDR1 SGHVS and CDR2 FNYEAQ. In DNA form, the CDR3 reads TGTGCCAGCAGCAGGGAGTTACGGAACACCATATATTTT. Translated, it gives CASSRELRNTIYF.

The rearrangement links TRBV14 to TRBJ2-1, with 8 bases that match TRBD2. This CDR3 is built from 16 residues. From germline, CDR1 is SGHDN and CDR2 FVKESK. The V segment lost 2 bases and the J segment 4 bases; nucleotides outside the gene matches: 7. CDR3 region: CASSQWRGVSYNEQFF. The CDR3 DNA follows: TGTGCCAGCAGCCAATGGCGGGGGGTTAGTTACAATGAGCAGTTCTTC.

V gene TRBV4-3 combines with J gene TRBJ1-3, with 10 bases fitting TRBD1. Per germline, CDR1 LGHNA and CDR2 YSLEER. The CDR3 is 17 residues long. V lost 1 base to trimming and J lost 0 bases; unmatched junction nucleotides: 3. The CDR3 DNA is TGCGCCAGCAGCCAAGCGGGACAGGGGAGCTCTGGAAACACCATATATTTT. It codes for CASSQAGQGSSGNTIYF.

V is TRBV19 and J is TRBJ2-4, with 8 bases identical to TRBD1. V shed 4 bases and J 13 bases; nucleotides not matched to a gene: 9. The CDR3 has 13 amino acids. Germline loops: CDR1 LNHDA, CDR2 SQIVND (reference sequence). The DNA for the CDR3 is TGTGCCAGTAGTAGTAGGACAGGGCTTTTCCAGTACTTC. Residues: CASSSRTGLFQYF.